The sequence of this T cell receptor (beta chain) was determined in a study of T cell repertoires and Cas9 in healthy adults. This clone has only one observation. Germline CDR1 reads MDHEN; CDR2 reads SYDVKM. Trimming took 3 bases from V and 3 from J, leaving 12 bases between them. The CDR3 has 15 amino acids. Profiled with immunoSEQ multiplex PCR; TCRdb holds only in-frame clones, not every one. The repertoire holds about 15,000 clones, with 75% to 90% as singletons. The source material was Tregs (CD4+, CD25+, CD127-, CD137-, CD154-) from PBMCs; culture status not recorded. The chain carries TRBV28 and TRBJ1-3; perhaps TRBD1 as D (6 bases). The clonotype comes from a human donor in good health. For the CDR3, the DNA is TGTGCCAGCAGTTTGGGGGGGGCGAATGGAAACACCATATATTTT. It yields the protein CASSLGGANGNTIYF.